This T cell receptor beta chain was sequenced during a study of T cells in Graves' hyperthyroidism and ophthalmopathy. Points from the study as a whole: Researchers found most expanded thyroid clonotypes above 0.001 in blood as well.

This clonotype was detected ten times or more. Its antigen remains unknown. The germline V gene encodes CDR1 SEHNR and CDR2 FQNEAQ (reference sequence). V was shortened by 5 bases and J by 2 bases, with 19 bases between the two germline ends. This CDR3 spans 16 amino acids. Amplification targeted TCR beta CDR3 regions from RNA transcripts. The HTBI set primed first-round TCR CDR3 RT-PCR. Via MiXCR, TCRdb re-called the multiplex PCR reads, giving one row per CDR3 protein. The table includes around 240,000 distinct CDR3 sequences, over 15% detected once. This rearrangement joins TRBV7-9 to TRBJ2-7; weak D call: TRBD2 (5 bases). The specimen sequenced was blood. The TCR sequence derives from a woman aged 18-35 years with Graves' ophthalmopathy. In DNA form, the CDR3 reads TGTGCCAGCAGCCCTCGTTTCCGGCGGGCCCCCTACGAGCAGTACTTC. As protein: CASSPRFRRAPYEQYF.